This T cell receptor (beta chain) appears in the sequencing data of a study of blood T cell repertoires in COVID-19. Study context: Sites in the United States, Italy and Spain provided acute and convalescent COVID-19 samples. PBMCs, B-cell-depleted T cells, or T cells were the source of the cDNA or gDNA that made up the material.

The data were produced by immunoSEQ multiplex PCR, yet TCRdb's version contains in-frame clones alone and is incomplete. The repertoire holds some 240,000 clones, with roughly 90% as singletons. This receptor was taken from a man aged 55 to 70 who had recovered from COVID-19. Sequencing was performed on peripheral blood.

CDR3 sequence (DNA): TGTGCCAGTGCTGACTACTTCGGCGAGCAGTACGTC. Translated, it gives CASADYFGEQYV. The chain combines TRBV27 with TRBJ2-7; D is possibly TRBD2 (5 bases). Trimming stripped 9 bases from V and 6 bases from J, with 15 bases between. The CDR3 runs 12 residues. Germline CDR1 is MNHEY and CDR2 is SMNVEV (reference sequence).